This T cell receptor beta chain was sequenced during a study of coeliac disease (dated by TCRdb to 2021 to 2024). Regarding the complete study: Coeliac patients were classed as newly diagnosed active disease, refractory coeliac disease type I, or disease controlled by a gluten-free diet. The study was aimed at characterising TR repertoires of small intestinal T cells in active, refractory type I and gluten-free-diet-treated coeliac disease. Next-generation sequencing of rearranged TRB and TRG CDR3 regions was applied to small intestinal lymphocyte fractions from coeliac and non-coeliac patients. Samples from roughly 27 subjects were successfully TRB sequenced, and these included about two dozen paired samples of bulk unsorted intraepithelial and lamina propria cells. The full study included approximately 30 patients: around 22 with serologically confirmed coeliac disease and 8 controls with non-small intestinal disorders. Because high-resolution HLA typing was not available, biased TRBV7-2 usage was queried as a proof of principle. General findings and caveats noted by the study authors: The authors considered the approach unsuitable for unbiased detection of gliadin-specific T cells, which are scarce and rarely shared between patients. The separation of intraepithelial from lamina propria cells did not yield high-purity fractions, so cross-contamination between compartments was possible. Lower clonality than in controls was observed in the TRB and TRG repertoires of active coeliac intraepithelial and lamina propria samples, suggesting that diverse T cells were recruited. TRB repertoires were largely private; most amino acid sequences were unique to one sample, and V-gene usage did not differ significantly by disease group.

Library preparation was by the immunoSEQ multiplex PCR assay. The TR loci underwent multiplexed PCR amplification, with J gene segments targeted by reverse primers and V gene segments targeted by forward primers. The amplified CDR3 regions were sequenced using the Illumina HiSeq System. As for how the authors treated the data: A nearest-neighbour algorithm merged closely related reads to remove PCR and sequencing errors and collapse data into unique sequences. Each repertoire was summarised by clonality and by T cell density, with T cell density defined as TR molecules per amount of genomic DNA input. CDR3 amino acid sequences present in at least 80% of unsorted samples were defined as public TRs, and these public TRs were then tested for differential abundance between coeliac and control samples. Kruskal-Wallis tests followed by Dunn post-tests were used to test for differences in clonality and density between disease groups. TCRdb holds this immuneACCESS table with in-frame rearrangements only. Some clones are missing; in checked studies, unresolved V genes explain under half, and the rest has no known cause. V and J calls and clone size are given by that table; D and trimming were obtained from the DNA. The sample contains thousands of clones, approximately 56% of them found a single time. About 7.9% of the sample is held by the ten biggest clonotypes.

About this clone itself: Its antigen is unknown. No base-level quality is on record; no much larger clone is a single base apart.

Including the terminal cysteine and phenylalanine, the CDR3 comprises 14 residues. The kept DNA is CDR3 alone, 42 bases in frame from the first base. CDR1 SGDLS and CDR2 YYNGEE are derived from the germline V gene. Cells were frozen in aliquots of over 450,000 in DMSO/FBS in liquid nitrogen, and a single aliquot from each fraction was used for sequencing. Every one of the 30 patients in the study had endoscopy and a small intestinal biopsy. To release intraepithelial cells, biopsies were stirred at 37 degrees Celsius for one hour in RPMI containing EGTA, MgCl2 and 1% FBS. Genomic DNA was extracted from frozen unsorted cell fractions using the Qiagen DNeasy blood extraction kit.

The TCR was taken from a woman aged 18-29 years with active celiac disease. This sequence uses TRBV9 and TRBJ2-5; perhaps TRBD2 is the D gene, with 7 bases matching. The closer fit of TRBJ2-7 to the DNA end suggests the J call may be wrong. Specimen: intraepithelial lymphocytes from the gut. The cell subset or site label of this sample denotes: intraepithelial cell (IEC) fraction of small intestinal biopsy. The CDR3 region: CASSEGGASYEQYF. The DNA sequence is given as TGTGCCAGCAGCGAGGGGGGGGCCTCCTACGAGCAGTACTTC.